This is a list of T cell receptor beta chains from one sample in a study of technical replicates of blood from a handful of donors. This table comes from immunoSEQ multiplex PCR, and its TCRdb copy is limited to in-frame clones, with some not included. The table has tens of thousands of clones, 93% seen once; the top ten hold under 0.3%. The sequenced sample consisted of T cells isolated from PBMCs. The source of these receptors is a human donor in good health. Each CDR3 is given with its conserved first and last residue. Each record gives: clone size, V gene, D gene, J gene, CDR3 protein, CDR3 DNA. The D gene is left open where the match is weak. Some rows mark clone size as missing; the rest say once, few, many or name a class of expanded clone.

abundance: .; v_gene: TRBV2; d_gene: TRBD2; j_gene: TRBJ2-3; CDR3aa: CASRELAGVSTDTQYF; CDR3nt: TGTGCCAGCAGAGAGCTAGCGGGAGTGAGCACAGATACGCAGTATTTT
abundance: .; v_gene: TRBV20-1; d_gene: TRBD2; j_gene: TRBJ2-1; CDR3aa: CSFTDGWEGFF; CDR3nt: TGCAGTTTCACTGATGGGTGGGAGGGGTTCTTC
abundance: .; v_gene: TRBV6-5; d_gene: TRBD2; j_gene: TRBJ2-1; CDR3aa: CASTPSGSYNEQFF; CDR3nt: TGTGCCAGCACCCCAAGCGGGAGCTACAATGAGCAGTTCTTC
abundance: .; v_gene: TRBV23-1; d_gene: .; j_gene: TRBJ1-5; CDR3aa: CASSQPPGGSCNQPQHF; CDR3nt: TGCGCCAGCAGTCAACCCCCGGGGGGGTCGTGCAATCAGCCCCAGCATTTT
abundance: .; v_gene: TRBV15; d_gene: TRBD2; j_gene: TRBJ2-1; CDR3aa: CATSRVSGRANEQFF; CDR3nt: TGTGCCACCAGCAGAGTTAGCGGGAGGGCCAATGAGCAGTTCTTC
abundance: .; v_gene: TRBV19; d_gene: TRBD2; j_gene: TRBJ2-7; CDR3aa: CASSPQGGLAQHEQYF; CDR3nt: TGTGCCAGTAGTCCTCAGGGGGGACTAGCTCAGCACGAGCAGTACTTC
abundance: .; v_gene: TRBV13; d_gene: TRBD2; j_gene: TRBJ2-3; CDR3aa: CASSMWTSGTDTQYF; CDR3nt: TGTGCCAGCAGCATGTGGACTAGCGGCACAGATACGCAGTATTTT
abundance: .; v_gene: TRBV10-1; d_gene: TRBD1; j_gene: TRBJ1-6; CDR3aa: CASSDKDRGPPRVSPLHF; CDR3nt: TGCGCCAGCAGTGACAAAGACAGGGGGCCTCCTAGGGTCTCACCCCTCCACTTT
abundance: .; v_gene: TRBV10-3; d_gene: .; j_gene: TRBJ1-6; CDR3aa: CAISPLGGARDSPLHF; CDR3nt: TGTGCCATCAGTCCCCTGGGAGGCGCTCGGGATTCACCCCTCCACTTT
abundance: .; v_gene: TRBV7-9; d_gene: .; j_gene: TRBJ2-7; CDR3aa: CASSFRWGGLYEQYF; CDR3nt: TGTGCCAGCAGCTTCAGATGGGGGGGGCTCTACGAGCAGTACTTC
abundance: .; v_gene: TRBV27; d_gene: TRBD2; j_gene: TRBJ2-7; CDR3aa: CASSHRTSVYEQYF; CDR3nt: TGTGCCAGCAGTCACCGGACTAGCGTATACGAGCAGTACTTC
abundance: .; v_gene: TRBV9; d_gene: .; j_gene: TRBJ2-2; CDR3aa: CASSAQQGHTGELFF; CDR3nt: TGTGCCAGCAGCGCTCAGCAGGGACATACCGGGGAGCTGTTTTTT
abundance: .; v_gene: TRBV14; d_gene: TRBD2; j_gene: TRBJ2-7; CDR3aa: CASSQGPAGGGSSYEQYF; CDR3nt: TGTGCCAGCAGCCAAGGACCCGCGGGCGGGGGAAGCTCCTACGAGCAGTACTTC
abundance: .; v_gene: TRBV5-1; d_gene: TRBD1; j_gene: TRBJ2-3; CDR3aa: CASSLGQGATDTQYF; CDR3nt: TGCGCCAGCAGCTTGGGACAGGGGGCAACAGATACGCAGTATTTT
abundance: .; v_gene: TRBV6-1; d_gene: TRBD2; j_gene: TRBJ2-7; CDR3aa: CASSEAGTSGSYEQYF; CDR3nt: TGTGCCAGCAGTGAAGCGGGGACTAGCGGCAGTTACGAGCAGTACTTC
abundance: .; v_gene: TRBV11-2; d_gene: .; j_gene: TRBJ2-7; CDR3aa: CASSLVGGGTDEQYF; CDR3nt: TGTGCCAGCAGCTTAGTTGGCGGCGGGACCGACGAGCAGTACTTC
abundance: once; v_gene: TRBV19; d_gene: .; j_gene: TRBJ1-1; CDR3aa: CASSISGGPIMNTEAFF; CDR3nt: TGTGCCAGTAGTATAAGCGGGGGCCCCATCATGAACACTGAAGCTTTCTTT
abundance: .; v_gene: TRBV7-6; d_gene: .; j_gene: TRBJ1-4; CDR3aa: CASSPTLAGGEKLFF; CDR3nt: TGTGCCAGCAGTCCCACACTGGCGGGCGGTGAAAAACTGTTTTTT
abundance: .; v_gene: TRBV28; d_gene: .; j_gene: TRBJ1-5; CDR3aa: CASSPTRNSNQPQHF; CDR3nt: TGTGCCAGCAGTCCGACGCGGAATAGCAATCAGCCCCAGCATTTT
abundance: .; v_gene: TRBV19; d_gene: TRBD1; j_gene: TRBJ2-7; CDR3aa: CASSMAGTGGYEQYF; CDR3nt: TGTGCCAGTAGTATGGCGGGGACAGGGGGCTACGAGCAGTACTTC
abundance: .; v_gene: TRBV5-1; d_gene: .; j_gene: TRBJ1-4; CDR3aa: CASNRGEPNEKLFF; CDR3nt: TGCGCCTCAAACCGGGGGGAGCCGAATGAAAAACTGTTTTTT
abundance: .; v_gene: TRBV7-9; d_gene: TRBD1; j_gene: TRBJ1-2; CDR3aa: CASSPDWTGPNYGYTF; CDR3nt: TGTGCCAGCAGCCCCGACTGGACAGGACCAAACTATGGCTACACCTTC
abundance: .; v_gene: TRBV19; d_gene: TRBD2; j_gene: TRBJ2-4; CDR3aa: CAKRTSGGAVAKNIQYF; CDR3nt: TGTGCCAAAAGGACTAGCGGGGGGGCCGTTGCCAAAAACATTCAGTACTTC
abundance: .; v_gene: TRBV30; d_gene: .; j_gene: TRBJ1-1; CDR3aa: CAWSGGRPTEAFF; CDR3nt: TGTGCCTGGAGTGGGGGGCGCCCCACTGAAGCTTTCTTT
abundance: .; v_gene: TRBV6-1; d_gene: TRBD1; j_gene: TRBJ1-6; CDR3aa: CASSGPGTGQLPLHF; CDR3nt: TGTGCCAGCAGTGGCCCCGGGACAGGACAACTCCCCCTCCACTTT
abundance: .; v_gene: TRBV29-1; d_gene: .; j_gene: TRBJ1-1; CDR3aa: CSVEKAGGSNTEAFF; CDR3nt: TGCAGCGTTGAGAAGGCCGGCGGATCGAACACTGAAGCTTTCTTT
abundance: .; v_gene: TRBV7-9; d_gene: .; j_gene: TRBJ2-5; CDR3aa: CASSLVMGAGETQYF; CDR3nt: TGTGCCAGCAGCTTAGTAATGGGGGCGGGAGAGACCCAGTACTTC
abundance: .; v_gene: TRBV27; d_gene: TRBD2; j_gene: TRBJ2-1; CDR3aa: CASGKREAYYNEQFF; CDR3nt: TGTGCCAGTGGCAAGCGGGAGGCTTACTACAATGAGCAGTTCTTC
abundance: .; v_gene: TRBV2; d_gene: .; j_gene: TRBJ1-1; CDR3aa: CASSQVGGRTEAFF; CDR3nt: TGTGCCAGCAGCCAAGTCGGGGGGAGGACTGAAGCTTTCTTT
abundance: once; v_gene: TRBV15; d_gene: TRBD2; j_gene: TRBJ2-1; CDR3aa: CATSRDPGLADNEQFF; CDR3nt: TGTGCCACCAGCAGAGATCCGGGACTAGCAGATAATGAGCAGTTCTTC
abundance: few; v_gene: TRBV5-6; d_gene: .; j_gene: TRBJ1-1; CDR3aa: CASSLFEVNLRNTEAFF; CDR3nt: TGTGCCAGCAGCTTGTTTGAGGTGAACCTGAGGAACACTGAAGCTTTCTTT
abundance: .; v_gene: TRBV29-1; d_gene: TRBD2; j_gene: TRBJ2-3; CDR3aa: CSVGRGESSTDTQYF; CDR3nt: TGCAGCGTTGGCCGGGGGGAATCTAGCACAGATACGCAGTATTTT
abundance: .; v_gene: TRBV5-1; d_gene: TRBD2; j_gene: TRBJ2-1; CDR3aa: CASSWAGTSPNEQFF; CDR3nt: TGCGCCAGCAGCTGGGCGGGGACTAGTCCCAATGAGCAGTTCTTC
abundance: once; v_gene: TRBV11-2; d_gene: .; j_gene: TRBJ1-4; CDR3aa: CASSLGRRPGTNEKLFF; CDR3nt: TGTGCCAGCAGCTTAGGGCGCAGGCCTGGAACTAATGAAAAACTGTTTTTT
abundance: .; v_gene: TRBV19; d_gene: TRBD2; j_gene: TRBJ2-6; CDR3aa: CASKTSGSGANVLTF; CDR3nt: TGTGCCAGTAAGACTAGCGGCTCTGGGGCCAACGTCCTGACTTTC
abundance: .; v_gene: TRBV4-2; d_gene: .; j_gene: TRBJ1-5; CDR3aa: CASSQESLRGQPQHF; CDR3nt: TGTGCCAGCAGCCAAGAGTCCTTACGGGGTCAGCCCCAGCATTTT
abundance: .; v_gene: TRBV2; d_gene: .; j_gene: TRBJ2-4; CDR3aa: CASRRGGGGAKNIQYF; CDR3nt: TGTGCCAGCAGAAGGGGTGGAGGAGGGGCCAAAAACATTCAGTACTTC
abundance: .; v_gene: TRBV25-1; d_gene: .; j_gene: TRBJ1-2; CDR3aa: CASRGGYYTYGYTF; CDR3nt: TGTGCCAGCCGGGGGGGCTATTACACCTATGGCTACACCTTC
abundance: .; v_gene: TRBV5-1; d_gene: .; j_gene: TRBJ2-1; CDR3aa: CASSLIPSNEQFF; CDR3nt: TGCGCCAGCAGCTTGATTCCCAGCAATGAGCAGTTCTTC
abundance: .; v_gene: TRBV27; d_gene: .; j_gene: TRBJ1-1; CDR3aa: CASSLGGGGAMLGAFF; CDR3nt: TGTGCCAGCAGTTTAGGCGGGGGAGGGGCCATGTTGGGAGCTTTCTTT
abundance: .; v_gene: TRBV7-9; d_gene: TRBD1; j_gene: TRBJ2-4; CDR3aa: CASSLASGQAKQYF; CDR3nt: TGTGCCAGCAGCTTAGCGAGTGGACAGGCTAAACAGTACTTC
abundance: .; v_gene: TRBV29-1; d_gene: TRBD2; j_gene: TRBJ2-4; CDR3aa: CSVESSGKNIQYF; CDR3nt: TGCAGCGTTGAGTCTAGCGGTAAAAACATTCAGTACTTC
abundance: .; v_gene: TRBV18; d_gene: .; j_gene: TRBJ1-5; CDR3aa: CASSPGGLYSNQPQHF; CDR3nt: TGTGCCAGCTCACCTGGCGGGCTGTATAGCAATCAGCCCCAGCATTTT
abundance: .; v_gene: TRBV5-1; d_gene: .; j_gene: TRBJ2-6; CDR3aa: CASSGPFSGANVLTF; CDR3nt: TGCGCCAGCAGCGGCCCTTTCTCTGGGGCCAACGTCCTGACTTTC
abundance: .; v_gene: TRBV2; d_gene: TRBD1; j_gene: TRBJ1-5; CDR3aa: CASGGTDQPQHF; CDR3nt: TGTGCCAGCGGGGGGACAGATCAGCCCCAGCATTTT
abundance: .; v_gene: TRBV28; d_gene: .; j_gene: TRBJ1-5; CDR3aa: CASSPLTGIFGGNQPQHF; CDR3nt: TGTGCCAGCAGTCCCCTAACAGGAATCTTCGGTGGCAATCAGCCCCAGCATTTT
abundance: once; v_gene: TRBV27; d_gene: .; j_gene: TRBJ1-3; CDR3aa: CASRGRGNTIYF; CDR3nt: TGTGCCAGCAGGGGGCGCGGAAACACCATATATTTT
abundance: .; v_gene: TRBV27; d_gene: TRBD2; j_gene: TRBJ2-3; CDR3aa: CASSLETSGSTDTQYF; CDR3nt: TGTGCCAGCAGTTTAGAGACTAGCGGAAGCACAGATACGCAGTATTTT
abundance: .; v_gene: TRBV4-1; d_gene: .; j_gene: TRBJ1-2; CDR3aa: CASSQEADRYGYTF; CDR3nt: TGCGCCAGCAGCCAAGAGGCGGATCGGTATGGCTACACCTTC
abundance: .; v_gene: TRBV4-1; d_gene: TRBD1; j_gene: TRBJ1-1; CDR3aa: CASSRPGQGTTEAFF; CDR3nt: TGCGCCAGCAGCCGACCGGGACAGGGGACCACTGAAGCTTTCTTT